This T cell receptor (beta chain) is from a study of T cell repertoires in cytomegalovirus infection. J was trimmed by 9 bases and V by 5 bases; bases with no gene match: 9. This CDR3 has 15 residues. The germline gives CDR1 SGHVS, CDR2 FNYEAQ. On this clonotype: Its antigen remains unidentified.

TCRdb fed the reads into MiXCR, producing one record per CDR3 protein. This repertoire shows tens of thousands of distinct CDR3 sequences, 33% found once; its top ten account for 60% to 80%. This chain connects TRBV7-6 to TRBJ1-6; 8 nucleotides match TRBD1. This TCR came from a human donor in good health (CMV status not recorded). Some clones in this sample may be carry-over from other donors' samples. Sequencing input: PBMCs, sequenced either directly or after in vitro stimulation (not recorded which). CDR3 in DNA: TGTGCCAGCAGCCCGAAGTCAGGGGGCAGTTCACCCCTCCACTTT. This translates into CASSPKSGGSSPLHF.